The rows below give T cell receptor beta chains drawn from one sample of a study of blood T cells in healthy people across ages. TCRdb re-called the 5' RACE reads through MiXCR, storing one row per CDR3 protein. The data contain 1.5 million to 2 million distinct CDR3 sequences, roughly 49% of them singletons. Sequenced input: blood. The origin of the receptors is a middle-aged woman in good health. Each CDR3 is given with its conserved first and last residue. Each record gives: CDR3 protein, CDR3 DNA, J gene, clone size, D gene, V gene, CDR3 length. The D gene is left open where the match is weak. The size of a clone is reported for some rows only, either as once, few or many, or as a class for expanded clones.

CDR3 protein: CASSFSDRGRTFF
CDR3 DNA: TGTGCCAGCAGCTTTAGTGACAGGGGCAGAACTTTCTTT
J gene: TRBJ1-1
clone size: .
D gene: TRBD1
V gene: TRBV11-2
CDR3 length: 13

CDR3 protein: CATGEGSDTQYF
CDR3 DNA: TGTGCCACCGGGGAGGGTTCAGATACGCAGTATTTT
J gene: TRBJ2-3
clone size: .
D gene: TRBD2
V gene: TRBV24-1
CDR3 length: 12

CDR3 protein: CSASGQINYGYTF
CDR3 DNA: TGCAGTGCTAGCGGGCAAATTAACTATGGCTACACCTTC
J gene: TRBJ1-2
clone size: many
D gene: .
V gene: TRBV20-1
CDR3 length: 13

CDR3 protein: CASREMGQFGDEQYF
CDR3 DNA: TGTGCCAGCAGGGAAATGGGGCAGTTCGGAGACGAGCAGTACTTC
J gene: TRBJ2-7
clone size: few
D gene: .
V gene: TRBV27
CDR3 length: 15

CDR3 protein: CASNRDTRSYEQYF
CDR3 DNA: TGCGCCAGCAACCGGGACACCCGCTCCTACGAGCAGTACTTC
J gene: TRBJ2-7
clone size: .
D gene: .
V gene: TRBV5-1
CDR3 length: 14

CDR3 protein: CASSLFQGTDTQYF
CDR3 DNA: TGCGCCAGCAGCTTGTTTCAGGGTACAGATACGCAGTATTTT
J gene: TRBJ2-3
clone size: .
D gene: .
V gene: TRBV5-1
CDR3 length: 14

CDR3 protein: CASSPGGTGGAYGYTF
CDR3 DNA: TGTGCCAGCAGTCCAGGCGGGACAGGGGGCGCGTATGGCTACACCTTC
J gene: TRBJ1-2
clone size: .
D gene: TRBD1
V gene: TRBV27
CDR3 length: 16

CDR3 protein: CASSPAPGTEETQYF
CDR3 DNA: TGTGCCAGCAGTCCCGCCCCGGGAACGGAAGAGACCCAGTACTTC
J gene: TRBJ2-5
clone size: .
D gene: .
V gene: TRBV27
CDR3 length: 15

CDR3 protein: CASSLRLAASYNEQFF
CDR3 DNA: TGTGCCAGCAGCTTACGTTTGGCGGCCTCCTACAATGAGCAGTTCTTC
J gene: TRBJ2-1
clone size: few
D gene: .
V gene: TRBV11-2
CDR3 length: 16

CDR3 protein: CAIRPGLGAETQYF
CDR3 DNA: TGTGCCATCAGGCCGGGACTAGGGGCAGAGACCCAGTACTTC
J gene: TRBJ2-5
clone size: .
D gene: TRBD2
V gene: TRBV10-3
CDR3 length: 14

CDR3 protein: CASSLGEAEAFF
CDR3 DNA: TGTGCCAGCAGTTTAGGGGAAGCTGAAGCTTTCTTT
J gene: TRBJ1-1
clone size: few
D gene: .
V gene: TRBV28
CDR3 length: 12

CDR3 protein: CASSPRQGFSHEQYF
CDR3 DNA: TGTGCCAGCAGCCCTAGACAGGGGTTCTCCCACGAGCAGTACTTC
J gene: TRBJ2-7
clone size: .
D gene: TRBD1
V gene: TRBV7-9
CDR3 length: 15

CDR3 protein: CASSFTGVRTDTQYF
CDR3 DNA: TGTGCCAGCAGTTTCACAGGGGTCCGGACAGATACGCAGTATTTT
J gene: TRBJ2-3
clone size: .
D gene: TRBD1
V gene: TRBV12-3/TRBV12-4
CDR3 length: 15

CDR3 protein: CASSPYYRGDEQFF
CDR3 DNA: TGTGCCAGCAGCCCGTACTACAGGGGCGATGAGCAGTTCTTC
J gene: TRBJ2-1
clone size: .
D gene: TRBD1
V gene: TRBV7-2
CDR3 length: 14

CDR3 protein: CASNSGTATNYGYTF
CDR3 DNA: TGCGCCAGCAACTCCGGGACAGCAACTAACTATGGCTACACCTTC
J gene: TRBJ1-2
clone size: .
D gene: TRBD1
V gene: TRBV5-1
CDR3 length: 15

CDR3 protein: CSAEDTKSYQPQHF
CDR3 DNA: TGCAGTGCGGAGGACACAAAAAGCTATCAGCCCCAGCATTTT
J gene: TRBJ1-5
clone size: .
D gene: .
V gene: TRBV20-1
CDR3 length: 14

CDR3 protein: CSASPGGDTF
CDR3 DNA: TGCAGTGCTAGTCCCGGTGGTGACACCTTC
J gene: TRBJ1-2
clone size: .
D gene: .
V gene: TRBV20-1
CDR3 length: 10

CDR3 protein: CASSYSRGASGPETQFF
CDR3 DNA: TGTGCCAGCAGTTACTCGAGAGGGGCGAGCGGTCCAGAGACCCAGTTCTTC
J gene: TRBJ2-1
clone size: .
D gene: .
V gene: TRBV6-6
CDR3 length: 17

CDR3 protein: CASSPNLAGRYEQYF
CDR3 DNA: TGTGCCAGCAGTCCCAATCTAGCGGGGCGCTACGAGCAGTACTTC
J gene: TRBJ2-7
clone size: few
D gene: TRBD2
V gene: TRBV28
CDR3 length: 15

CDR3 protein: CASSRGLAEFTDTQYF
CDR3 DNA: TGTGCCAGCAGCCGGGGACTAGCGGAGTTCACAGATACGCAGTATTTT
J gene: TRBJ2-3
clone size: few
D gene: TRBD2
V gene: TRBV7-9
CDR3 length: 16

CDR3 protein: CASSLFPTGRGGNYGYTF
CDR3 DNA: TGTGCCAGCAGCTTATTCCCCACAGGGCGTGGGGGTAACTATGGCTACACCTTC
J gene: TRBJ1-2
clone size: few
D gene: .
V gene: TRBV7-2
CDR3 length: 18

CDR3 protein: CASSQVSLGQGYEQYF
CDR3 DNA: TGCGCCAGCAGCCAAGTCTCGCTTGGGCAGGGCTACGAGCAGTACTTC
J gene: TRBJ2-7
clone size: few
D gene: .
V gene: TRBV4-1
CDR3 length: 16

CDR3 protein: CASSSPTGAGETQYF
CDR3 DNA: TGTGCTAGCAGCTCCCCTACAGGGGCGGGAGAGACCCAGTACTTC
J gene: TRBJ2-5
clone size: .
D gene: TRBD1
V gene: TRBV7-7
CDR3 length: 15

CDR3 protein: CSAVNRGSSTDTQYF
CDR3 DNA: TGCAGTGCTGTAAACAGGGGGTCGAGCACAGATACGCAGTATTTT
J gene: TRBJ2-3
clone size: .
D gene: TRBD1
V gene: TRBV20-1
CDR3 length: 15

CDR3 protein: CASSPPRQLNTEAFF
CDR3 DNA: TGTGCCAGCTCACCACCGCGACAGTTGAACACTGAAGCTTTCTTT
J gene: TRBJ1-1
clone size: .
D gene: .
V gene: TRBV18
CDR3 length: 15

CDR3 protein: CASSLGGAPRHEQYF
CDR3 DNA: TGTGCCAGCAGCCTCGGTGGAGCCCCACGACACGAGCAGTACTTC
J gene: TRBJ2-7
clone size: few
D gene: .
V gene: TRBV13
CDR3 length: 15

CDR3 protein: CASSLGTAPNYGYTF
CDR3 DNA: TGTGCCAGCAGTCTAGGGACCGCTCCTAACTATGGCTACACCTTC
J gene: TRBJ1-2
clone size: .
D gene: .
V gene: TRBV7-6
CDR3 length: 15

CDR3 protein: CASSSAGLVKDTQYF
CDR3 DNA: TGTGCCAGCAGCTCCGCTGGACTAGTTAAAGATACGCAGTATTTT
J gene: TRBJ2-3
clone size: few
D gene: TRBD2
V gene: TRBV7-2
CDR3 length: 15

CDR3 protein: CASSQAPAGGSGGQETQYF
CDR3 DNA: TGTGCCAGCAGCCAGGCACCTGCTGGGGGTAGCGGGGGGCAAGAGACCCAGTACTTC
J gene: TRBJ2-5
clone size: .
D gene: TRBD2
V gene: TRBV4-2
CDR3 length: 19

CDR3 protein: CASSLSGLAGVTDTQYF
CDR3 DNA: TGTGCCAGCAGTCTTTCGGGACTAGCGGGGGTCACAGATACGCAGTATTTT
J gene: TRBJ2-3
clone size: .
D gene: TRBD2
V gene: TRBV12-3/TRBV12-4
CDR3 length: 17

CDR3 protein: CASGMAGGTEAFF
CDR3 DNA: TGTGCCAGCGGCATGGCAGGGGGAACTGAAGCTTTCTTT
J gene: TRBJ1-1
clone size: once
D gene: TRBD1
V gene: TRBV5-6
CDR3 length: 13

CDR3 protein: CASSYPGQSLLGYTF
CDR3 DNA: TGTGCCAGCAGTTACCCAGGACAGTCCCTTTTGGGCTACACCTTC
J gene: TRBJ1-2
clone size: .
D gene: .
V gene: TRBV6-5
CDR3 length: 15

CDR3 protein: CASSPLSSTRSSFF
CDR3 DNA: TGTGCCAGCAGTCCCCTCTCCTCGACTAGAAGTTCGTTCTTC
J gene: TRBJ2-1
clone size: .
D gene: .
V gene: TRBV28
CDR3 length: 14

CDR3 protein: CASSSWAGQGGGQPQHF
CDR3 DNA: TGTGCCAGCAGCTCGTGGGCAGGACAGGGAGGAGGTCAGCCCCAGCATTTT
J gene: TRBJ1-5
clone size: .
D gene: TRBD1
V gene: TRBV6-1
CDR3 length: 17

CDR3 protein: CATSSSEPSTDTQYF
CDR3 DNA: TGTGCCACCAGCAGCTCGGAACCAAGCACAGATACGCAGTATTTT
J gene: TRBJ2-3
clone size: .
D gene: .
V gene: TRBV15
CDR3 length: 15

CDR3 protein: CASSLARQGNQPQHF
CDR3 DNA: TGTGCCAGCAGCTTAGCTAGACAAGGGAATCAGCCCCAGCATTTT
J gene: TRBJ1-5
clone size: few
D gene: .
V gene: TRBV7-2
CDR3 length: 15

CDR3 protein: CASSQPGLAAETQYF
CDR3 DNA: TGTGCCAGCAGCCAACCTGGACTAGCGGCAGAGACCCAGTACTTC
J gene: TRBJ2-5
clone size: few
D gene: TRBD2
V gene: TRBV7-2
CDR3 length: 15

CDR3 protein: CAISIEAISGANVLTF
CDR3 DNA: TGTGCCATCAGCATCGAAGCAATCTCTGGGGCCAACGTCCTGACTTTC
J gene: TRBJ2-6
clone size: .
D gene: .
V gene: TRBV7-9
CDR3 length: 16

CDR3 protein: CASSDTGPGYTF
CDR3 DNA: TGTGCCAGCAGTGACACAGGGCCTGGCTACACCTTC
J gene: TRBJ1-2
clone size: once
D gene: .
V gene: TRBV6-5
CDR3 length: 12

CDR3 protein: CASRGTSGPYNEQYF
CDR3 DNA: TGTGCCAGCCGTGGGACTAGCGGGCCATACAATGAGCAGTACTTC
J gene: TRBJ2-5
clone size: .
D gene: TRBD2
V gene: TRBV6-5
CDR3 length: 15

CDR3 protein: CASSPHETQYF
CDR3 DNA: TGTGCCAGCAGCCCGCATGAGACCCAGTACTTC
J gene: TRBJ2-5
clone size: few
D gene: .
V gene: TRBV13
CDR3 length: 11

CDR3 protein: CASSHGQKETYEQYF
CDR3 DNA: TGCGCCAGCAGCCACGGACAGAAGGAAACCTACGAGCAGTACTTC
J gene: TRBJ2-7
clone size: few
D gene: .
V gene: TRBV4-1
CDR3 length: 15

CDR3 protein: CASTSWSPLHF
CDR3 DNA: TGTGCCAGCACGTCGTGGTCACCCCTCCACTTT
J gene: TRBJ1-6
clone size: .
D gene: .
V gene: TRBV6-6
CDR3 length: 11